A single TCR beta chain is shown here with its context. This clonotype came up a few times. The antigen it binds to is not known. No base-level quality is on record; no much larger clone is a single base apart. Data came from an Illumina NovaSeq 6000. TCRalpha and TCRbeta cDNA libraries were constructed by 5'RACE with constant-segment primers, with sample barcodes and unique molecular identifiers being introduced. Trizol reagent was used to extract RNA from every sample. The libraries were amplified in two PCR steps, and the second step added a second sample barcode and Illumina TruSeq adapters. Sequencing of libraries was performed on an Illumina NovaSeq with 2 x 150 bp paired-end reads. The study's processing was this. Reads were demultiplexed and collapsed into UMI-guided consensus sequences with migec v1.2.7. Using mixcr v2.1.11, UMI consensuses were aligned to TRA and TRB V and J templates and then assembled into clonotypes. Clonotypes were classified as expanded or contracted when called significant by both edgeR and NoisET, with noise models trained on biological replicates. edgeR calls used a false discovery rate-adjusted p below 0.01 and a log2 fold-change threshold of 1. As an exploratory analysis of dynamics, max-normalized trajectories of the 1000 most abundant clonotypes were examined with PCA combined with hierarchical clustering. The CD4 or CD8 phenotype of responding clones was assigned using the separately sequenced CD4+ and CD8+ repertoires. The raw public data were reprocessed by TCRdb itself: fastp quality trimming at Q25, MiXCR clonotype calling, in-frame beta chains only. CDR3 protein duplicates are merged, each entry listing the most common genes and DNA. The V and J calls, along with clone size, are taken from TCRdb and not from the paper's own processing. The sample profile shows approximately 490,000 distinct CDR3 sequences; around 21% of them were found once. The ten biggest clones cover approximately 12% of the sample.

The data were obtained in a study of T-cell memory formation after mild COVID-19 (TCRdb year 2021). Notes on the research overall: Most TCR sequence clusters were specific to one of the two donors. In two donors, T-cell clones that expanded and contracted after mild COVID-19 were followed by sequencing TCRalpha and TCRbeta repertoires longitudinally. The cohort comprised two young, previously healthy adult volunteers, one female and one male. General findings and caveats noted by the study authors: The study covered only a couple of mild cases, and larger cohorts including severe cases with pre-infection samples were considered necessary. SARS-CoV-2 specificity of the second-wave clones peaking on day 37 was not confirmed. From day 15 to 85, contracting clones showed balanced CD4/CD8 phenotypes, whereas a second wave of clones that expanded from day 15 to 37 leaned towards CD4+. Some responding clones were detected in pre-infection memory, which suggested that pre-existing cross-reactive memory T cells had joined the SARS-CoV-2 response. Contracting CD4+ clones appeared mostly in the CM and EM memory subsets, whereas CD8+ clones were enriched in EMRA.

Taken from the germline V gene, the CDR1 and CDR2 loops are SGHTA and FQGNSA. Taken from cysteine to phenylalanine, the CDR3 has 15 residues. The read is trimmed to its CDR3 DNA, 45 bases read in frame from base 1. V was cut back by 2 bases and J by 0 bases, leaving a gap of 8 bases between them. Ficoll-Paque density gradient centrifugation was the method used to isolate PBMCs. Recombination joined TRBV7-2 with TRBJ2-1, with TRBD1 tentatively as D gene (5 bases match). This receptor was identified in an adult woman who had mild COVID-19 (a few samples of this study predate the infection). The sample titles of this study are shuffled in the database, so cell type and time point are left out; the donor was told from shared clones. Sequenced material: PBMCs or a T cell subset sorted from them (not recorded which). Read as DNA, the sequence is TGTGCCAGCAGCTTATACAGGATCTCCTACAATGAGCAGTTCTTC. This translates into CASSLYRISYNEQFF.